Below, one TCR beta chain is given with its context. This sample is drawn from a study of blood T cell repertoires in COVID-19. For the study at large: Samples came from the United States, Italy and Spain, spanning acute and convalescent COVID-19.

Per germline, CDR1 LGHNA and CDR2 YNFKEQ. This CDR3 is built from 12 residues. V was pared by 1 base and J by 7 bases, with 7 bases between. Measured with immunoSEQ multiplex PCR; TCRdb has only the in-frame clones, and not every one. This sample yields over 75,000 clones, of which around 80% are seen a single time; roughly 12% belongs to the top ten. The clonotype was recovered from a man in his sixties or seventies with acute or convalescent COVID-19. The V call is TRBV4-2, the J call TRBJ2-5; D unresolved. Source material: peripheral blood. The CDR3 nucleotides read TGTGCCAGCAGCCAAGCCACCGGGACCCAGTACTTC. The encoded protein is CASSQATGTQYF.